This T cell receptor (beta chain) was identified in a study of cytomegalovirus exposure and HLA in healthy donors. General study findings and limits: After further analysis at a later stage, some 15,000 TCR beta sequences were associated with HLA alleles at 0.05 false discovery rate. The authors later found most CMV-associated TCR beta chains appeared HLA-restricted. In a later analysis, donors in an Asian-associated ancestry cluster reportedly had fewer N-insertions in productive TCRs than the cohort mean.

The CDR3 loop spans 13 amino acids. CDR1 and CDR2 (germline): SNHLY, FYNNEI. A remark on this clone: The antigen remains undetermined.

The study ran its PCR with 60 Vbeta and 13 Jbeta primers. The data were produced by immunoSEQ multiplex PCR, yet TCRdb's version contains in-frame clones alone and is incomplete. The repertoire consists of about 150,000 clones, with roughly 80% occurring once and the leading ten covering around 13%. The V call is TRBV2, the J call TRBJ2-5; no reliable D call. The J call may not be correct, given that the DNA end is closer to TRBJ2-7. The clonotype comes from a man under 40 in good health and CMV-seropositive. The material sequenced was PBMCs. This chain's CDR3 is CASSESQTYEQYF. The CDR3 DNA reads TGTGCCAGCAGTGAATCGCAAACCTACGAGCAGTACTTC.